This T cell receptor beta chain was sequenced in a study of control samples from healthy donors and cancer patients. Sequencing was performed with immunoSEQ multiplex PCR; in TCRdb, only in-frame clones are kept and a portion is missing. The sample holds about 82,000 clones; around 87% are singletons and the top ten take around 20%. Germline CDR1 reads LGHNA; CDR2 reads YSLEER. There are 14 residues in the CDR3. V lost 3 bases, J lost 9 bases, and 6 bases stayed unmatched. The sequenced sample consisted of blood. The TCR comes from a man aged 45-65 years in good health. The V and J genes are TRBV4-3 and TRBJ2-1; 9 bases line up with TRBD2. Here the CDR3 reads CASSQRGGALEQFF. The CDR3 DNA follows: TGCGCCAGCAGCCAGCGCGGGGGGGCCCTTGAGCAGTTCTTC.